This TCR beta chain was recorded in a study of CD8+ T cells in alopecia areata. Sequencing used cDNA as its template, made by extracting RNA and reverse transcribing it. Produced via immunoSEQ multiplex PCR; TCRdb's table is partial and in-frame only. The sample lists about 190,000 clones, around 66% seen once, with 4% to 4.5% in the top ten. This clone has ten or more counts. No antigen is known for it. V was trimmed by 1 base and J by 3 bases, leaving 3 bases between them. The CDR3 covers 13 residues. Germline CDR1 is SGHAT and CDR2 is FQDESV (reference sequence). The treatment: oral pan-JAK inhibitor, 5-10 mg twice daily. From alopecia areata patients, lesional scalp punch biopsies and peripheral blood were collected. General observations from the study: In scalp and blood, many expanded lesional clones persisted during tofacitinib. Clonality in the scalp and expanded CD8+ clones ranked among the top 100 were significantly decreased by tofacitinib. Scalp data also include sequences from resident alphabeta T cells of normal skin.

Source: CD4+ T cells sorted from blood, taken at week 4, from a patient treated with tofacitinib. The TCR originated in a human donor with alopecia areata. V usage is TRBV11-1 and J usage is TRBJ2-2; D is ambiguous. This chain's CDR3 is CASSLVYTGELFF. In nucleotides, the CDR3 is TGTGCCAGCAGCTTAGTATACACCGGGGAGCTGTTTTTT.